A single T cell receptor beta chain is shown here with its context. The target of this receptor is not known. The record has no base qualities; no much larger clone is one base away. Blood samples were collected up to 4 times in the first month after transplant and then at least monthly when available. Germline trimming amounts to 5 bases on V and 4 bases on J, with 3 as the count of junction bases outside the gene matches. CDR1 and CDR2 are drawn from the germline V gene: MDHEN, SYDVKM. Including cysteine and phenylalanine, the CDR3 has 15 amino acids. Only the CDR3 DNA stays, 45 bases, in frame from base 1. The data were obtained in a study of graft-versus-host responses after intestinal transplantation (TCRdb year 2021). In terms of the full investigation: The transplants that recipients got were multivisceral, liver-intestinal, or isolated intestinal. After intestinal transplantation, graft-versus-host and host-versus-graft alloreactive T cell clones were followed in the graft, circulation and bone marrow using bulk TCR-beta CDR3 sequencing. Instead of going to the commercial service, samples from a few later patients were sequenced in-house on an Illumina MiSeq and processed with MiXCR. Every recipient was given anti-thymocyte globulin induction, then maintenance tacrolimus and steroids for approximately 3 years. Donor T cell macrochimerism was defined as a peak of at least 4% donor T cells among recipient peripheral blood mononuclear cells. Alloreactive clones were identified by sequencing pre-transplant mixed lymphocyte reaction products and comparing them with unstimulated pre-transplant donor and recipient T cells. A cohort of about 25 intestinal transplant recipients, including one retransplant, was enrolled, and a few patients lacking pretransplant specimens were excluded. On the study overall, not on this receptor specifically: GvH clones were detected in recipient bone marrow, and some appeared earlier in ileal mucosa or blood, consistent with an intestinal mucosal origin. Patients with donor T cell macrochimerism had high GvH to HvG T cell clonal ratios in their allografts. The conclusions were limited by the relatively low number and heterogeneity of the intestinal transplant patients. Early after transplant, declines in HvG clones were associated with peak levels of circulating GvH clones.

The method was the immunoSEQ multiplex PCR assay. High-throughput TCR-beta CDR3 sequencing of genomic DNA from most patients was performed by Adaptive Biotechnologies. The original pipeline was this. TCR sequencing data for more than 15 patients were retrieved from Adaptive's ImmunoSEQ software; a few other patients were processed with MiXCR and VDJtools. CDR3 nucleotide sequences shared between donor and recipient were removed because their origin could not be assigned. To be classed as alloreactive, a clone needed at least 2-fold expansion over unstimulated cells and a minimum CFSE-low frequency of 0.002% (template counts) or 0.001% (read counts). Clones detected in sequenced pre-transplant spleen, lymph node, or MLR CFSE-low populations of the donor or recipient were defined as mappable. The cumulative frequency of alloreactive clones was calculated as a percentage of all sequences, weighted by copy number. Entries here come from immuneACCESS through TCRdb and include only in-frame sequences with V and J called. Some clones fail to appear in such tables; in the studies checked, an unresolved V gene covers under half of the shortfall, and the cause of the remainder is unknown. The V and J calls and clone size were taken over from that table, and D and trimming were inferred from the DNA. In all, the sample holds 98,000 or so clones, and roughly 82% of those were seen once. Approximately 1.5% of the sample is in the top ten clones.

Recombination connected TRBV28 to TRBJ2-5; 14 nucleotides in the junction match TRBD2. Sequenced material: PBMCs, taken 255 days after intestinal transplant. This TCR was sampled from a human patient who received an intestinal transplant, so some T cells may come from the graft donor. The CDR3 here reads CASSPGLAGAETQYF. The sequenced DNA: TGTGCCAGCAGTCCGGGACTAGCGGGAGCAGAGACCCAGTACTTC.